These 21 T cell receptor beta chains were all obtained from the same sample, sequenced in a study of PD-1 blockade in classical Hodgkin lymphoma. Each and every patient relapsed after autologous stem cell transplantation, and patients got differing brentuximab vedotin exposure. Sequenced by immunoSEQ multiplex PCR; TCRdb stores in-frame clones only, minus some. The repertoire holds about 46,000 clones, with 65% to 85% as singletons. The material sequenced was peripheral blood mononuclear cells (PBMCs), taken at baseline. These receptors all stem from a human donor with classical Hodgkin lymphoma.

The CDR3 DNA follows: TGTGCCAGCAGTCAGACAGGTTCCTACGAGCAGTACTTC. This sequence encodes CASSQTGSYEQYF. This chain uses TRBV6-5 with TRBJ2-7; TRBD1 is a possible D gene (6 bases). Germline CDR1 reads MNHEY; CDR2 reads SVGAGI. This CDR3 is built from 13 residues. Trimming took off 5 bases at V and 1 base at J, with 9 bases between the two ends.

V and J are TRBV18 and TRBJ1-1, with D unresolved. V lost 3 bases to trimming and J lost 2 bases, with 10 bases between them. The CDR3 runs to 14 residues. In germline, CDR1 is KGHSH, CDR2 LQKENI. As DNA, the CDR3 is TGTGCCAGCTCACCCCGGGGAGGAAACACTGAAGCTTTCTTT. Residues: CASSPRGGNTEAFF.

The chain joins TRBV11-3 to TRBJ2-2; TRBD2 is a possible D gene (5 bases). CDR1 is SGHNT, CDR2 YENEEA, per germline. With 8 bases removed from V and 2 bases from J, the gap between germline ends came to 15 bases. The CDR3 runs to 15 residues. The CDR3 nucleotides are TGTGCCAGCGCCTCGGGTCGGGGTAACACCGGGGAGCTGTTTTTT. Residues: CASASGRGNTGELFF.

This clone was counted a single time. This rearrangement joins TRBV7-2 to TRBJ2-3, with a weak D call TRBD2 (5 bases). Trimming left V 1 base short and J 2 bases short, with 13 bases between. This CDR3 has 16 residues. Germline values: CDR1 SGHTA, CDR2 FQGNSA. In DNA form, the CDR3 reads TGTGCCAGCAGCTTAGGTCCGGGAAGAACCACAGATACGCAGTATTTT. Translation gives CASSLGPGRTTDTQYF.

The rearrangement links TRBV27 to TRBJ2-2; D is unclear. This CDR3 has 13 residues. Germline-derived CDR1 and CDR2 are MNHEY and SMNVEV (reference sequence). V gave up 4 bases and J gave up 6 bases, with 9 bases separating them. Here the CDR3 reads CASSYLQPGELFF. In DNA form, the CDR3 reads TGTGCCAGCAGTTACCTTCAACCCGGGGAGCTGTTTTTT.

The V and J genes are TRBV5-4 and TRBJ2-7, with D possibly TRBD2 on 5 matching bases. CDR3 size: 14 residues. V was clipped by 2 bases and J by 2 bases, with 11 bases between them. Germline-derived CDR1 and CDR2 are SGHNT and YYREEE (reference sequence). The CDR3 nucleotides are TGTGCCAGCAGCTTAACCAGCGGCCCCTACGAGCAGTACTTC. The encoded protein is CASSLTSGPYEQYF.

This chain links TRBV19 with TRBJ1-1, with D maybe TRBD1 (5 bases). V lost 8 bases, J lost 9 bases, and 19 bases lay in between. In germline, CDR1 is LNHDA, CDR2 SQIVND (reference sequence). The CDR3 sequence is 13 residues long. For the CDR3, the DNA is TGTGCCAGTCTATCGGAAGGTGGGGGACAAGCTTTCTTT. Residues: CASLSEGGGQAFF.

The chain uses TRBV29-1 and TRBJ1-4; TRBD1 is a possible D gene (6 bases). The CDR3 is 13 amino acids. Looked up from germline, CDR1 is SQVTM and CDR2 is ANQGSEA. Trimming took off 4 bases at V and 3 bases at J, with 9 bases between the two ends. DNA for the CDR3: TGCAGCGTTGGACAGGACCCTAATGAAAAACTGTTTTTT. Its translation: CSVGQDPNEKLFF.

The chain's CDR3 is CASSEVTGATEAFF. Written as DNA, the CDR3 is TGTGCCAGCAGCGAGGTTACGGGGGCTACTGAAGCTTTCTTT. V gene TRBV9 combines with J gene TRBJ1-1; maybe TRBD1 (6 bases). The CDR3 consists of 14 residues. V was trimmed by 3 bases and J by 5 bases, leaving 14 bases between them. The germline gives CDR1 SGDLS, CDR2 YYNGEE.

V is TRBV7-3 and J is TRBJ1-6, with TRBD1 matching over 9 bases. CDR1 and CDR2 from the germline V gene are SGHTA and FQGTGA. The CDR3 totals 17 residues. J lost 7 bases, V lost 2 bases, and 9 bases had no gene match. CDR3 nucleotide sequence: TGTGCCAGCAGCTTAGGGCTCCCCGGACAGGGGAATTCACCCCTCCACTTT. This sequence encodes CASSLGLPGQGNSPLHF.

The genes are TRBV5-6 and TRBJ1-2; D not certain. The CDR3 consists of 15 residues. V was cut by 4 bases and J by 4 bases, with 17 bases left in between. The germline CDR1 and CDR2 sequences are SGHDT and YYEEEE. The CDR3 sequence is CASSPIGRQGYGYTF. CDR3 sequence (DNA): TGTGCCAGCAGCCCGATAGGACGACAAGGCTATGGCTACACCTTC. The variable domain in full, with the rest retrieved from reference TRBV5-6 and TRBJ1-2, is DAGVTQSPTHLIKTRGQQVTLRCSPKSGHDTVSWYQQALGQGPQFIFQYYEEEERQRGNFPDRFSGHQFPNYSSELNVNALLLGDSALYLCASSPIGRQGYGYTFGSGTRLTVV.

The chain uses TRBV7-3 and TRBJ2-2; TRBD1 is a possible D gene (6 bases). The CDR3 runs 15 residues. From germline, CDR1 is SGHTA and CDR2 FQGTGA. Between the trimmed V and J ends, which lost 2 bases and 1 base, there was a span of 8 bases. The CDR3 protein is CASSLLGGNTGELFF. CDR3 sequence (DNA): TGTGCCAGCAGCTTACTAGGGGGGAACACCGGGGAGCTGTTTTTT.

This clone was seen a handful of times. This chain connects TRBV21-1 to TRBJ1-1; the table names TRBD1, a call not compared with the DNA. TRBV21-1 is a pseudogene segment. The CDR3 covers 14 residues. The CDR3 here is CASIRGQPNTEAFF. CDR3 DNA sequence: TGTGCCAGCATCCGTGGACAGCCGAACACTGAAGCTTTCTTT.

The CDR3 nucleotides read TGCGCCAGCAGCTTGGCCGCAACAGCCCTTAACTATGGCTACACCTTC. Translated: CASSLAATALNYGYTF. The V gene is TRBV5-1, the J gene TRBJ1-2; no reliable D call. The V end was cut by 0 bases, the J end by 1 base, with 13 bases between. CDR3 size: 16 residues. CDR1 is SGHRS, CDR2 YFSETQ, per germline.

This chain connects TRBV19 to TRBJ1-2, with a possible D match to TRBD1 (6 bases). Deletions cut 7 bases from V and 8 bases from J, with 17 bases between. From germline, CDR1 is LNHDA and CDR2 SQIVND (reference sequence). The CDR3 is 13 residues long. CDR3 DNA sequence: TGTGCCAGTACCCCCAGGGACAAAGTGGGCTACACCTTC. This codes for CASTPRDKVGYTF. The whole variable domain, filled in from reference TRBV19 and TRBJ1-2, reads DGGITQSPKYLFRKEGQNVTLSCEQNLNHDAMYWYRQDPGQGLRLIYYSQIVNDFQKGDIAEGYSVSREKKESFPLTVTSAQKNPTAFYLCASTPRDKVGYTFGSGTRLTVV.

The chain uses TRBV2 and TRBJ1-1; TRBD1 is a possible D gene (6 bases). The CDR3 loop spans 13 amino acids. Germline-derived CDR1 and CDR2 are SNHLY and FYNNEI. Trimming left V 5 bases short and J 5 bases short, with 12 bases between. The CDR3 DNA is TGTGCCAGCAGTATAGGGGGTCGGACTGAAGCTTTCTTT. Its translation is CASSIGGRTEAFF.

For the CDR3, the DNA is TGTGCCAGCAGGGAACAGGGGCCGAGCTCTGGAAACACCATATATTTT. Translating gives CASREQGPSSGNTIYF. The V gene is TRBV28, the J gene TRBJ1-3; 7 positions match TRBD1. Germline CDR1 is MDHEN and CDR2 is SYDVKM. The CDR3 loop spans 16 amino acids. With V trimmed by 6 bases and J by 0 bases, 8 bases remained unmatched.

The CDR3 sequence: CASSVFSGGRDTQYF. The CDR3 nucleotides read TGTGCCAGCAGCGTATTCAGCGGGGGAAGGGATACGCAGTATTTT. The chain uses TRBV9 and TRBJ2-3, with 8 bases lining up with TRBD2. The CDR3 is made up of 15 amino acids. The germline V gene encodes CDR1 SGDLS and CDR2 YYNGEE. V dropped 1 base and J dropped 6; count of bases not matched to a gene: 7.

This chain joins TRBV19 and TRBJ2-3; D gene ambiguous. V lost 3 bases, J lost 5 bases, and 12 bases lay in between. From germline, CDR1 is LNHDA and CDR2 SQIVND (reference sequence). The CDR3 runs to 14 residues. CDR3 nucleotides: TGTGCCAGTAGTATTCGGTTGGATGAAGATACGCAGTATTTT. Amino acids: CASSIRLDEDTQYF.

This chain joins TRBV7-9 and TRBJ1-2; D gene unclear. The CDR3 has 16 residues. Germline-derived CDR1 and CDR2 are SEHNR and FQNEAQ (reference sequence). V lost 3 bases and J 3 bases, leaving 17 bases between the germline ends. CDR3 sequence: CASSFFVGPLDYGYTF. Written as DNA, the CDR3 is TGTGCCAGCAGCTTTTTCGTCGGGCCGCTGGACTATGGCTACACCTTC.

This clone was recorded once. The V and J genes are TRBV30 and TRBJ2-7; a possible D gene is TRBD1 (6 bases). Germline CDR1 and CDR2: GTSNPN and SVGIG (reference sequence). Deletions cut 1 base from V and 3 bases from J, with 19 bases between. The CDR3 length is 16 residues. The CDR3 protein is CAWSDWVDRSNYEQYF. For the CDR3, the DNA is TGTGCCTGGAGTGACTGGGTCGACAGGTCAAACTACGAGCAGTACTTC.